These T cell receptor beta chains were read from a single sample in a study of control samples from healthy donors and cancer patients. Here immunoSEQ multiplex PCR was the method, and the copy in TCRdb shows in-frame clones only, minus some. The table shows roughly 18,000 clones, with roughly 91% occurring only once. The sequencing input was PBMCs. These receptors all come from a woman aged 55-69 years with head and neck cancer. Each CDR3 is given with its conserved first and last residue. A D gene is named only where the DNA matches it firmly. Only part of the rows carry a size: once, few, many, or a class if the clone is expanded.

V: TRBV5-1
size: -
J: TRBJ2-7
D: TRBD1
CDR3: CASSRGQGSTMEQYF
DNA: TGCGCCAGCAGCAGGGGACAGGGATCAACGATGGAGCAGTACTTC

V: TRBV28
size: once
J: TRBJ1-6
D: -
CDR3: CASSFTDYNSPLHF
DNA: TGTGCCAGCAGTTTTACAGATTATAATTCACCCCTCCACTTT

V: TRBV5-1
size: -
J: TRBJ1-1
D: -
CDR3: CASSLGGSNSEAFF
DNA: TGCGCCAGCAGCTTGGGTGGCAGCAATAGTGAAGCTTTCTTT

V: TRBV5-4
size: -
J: TRBJ2-7
D: TRBD1
CDR3: CASSLEGGRYEQYF
DNA: TGTGCCAGCAGCTTGGAAGGGGGCAGGTACGAGCAGTACTTC

V: TRBV13
size: -
J: TRBJ2-7
D: -
CDR3: CASSRPFERDEQYF
DNA: TGTGCCAGCAGCCGACCCTTTGAGAGGGACGAGCAGTACTTC

V: TRBV27
size: -
J: TRBJ2-1
D: -
CDR3: CASSLNIRYGEQFF
DNA: TGTGCCAGCAGTTTGAACATCCGCTATGGGGAGCAGTTCTTC

V: TRBV28
size: -
J: TRBJ2-1
D: -
CDR3: CASSFVSGTDEQFF
DNA: TGTGCCAGCAGTTTTGTTAGCGGGACAGATGAGCAGTTCTTC

V: TRBV13
size: -
J: TRBJ2-1
D: -
CDR3: CASSFGQTYNEQFF
DNA: TGTGCCAGCAGCTTCGGACAGACTTACAATGAGCAGTTCTTC

V: TRBV9
size: -
J: TRBJ2-2
D: -
CDR3: CASSVSVAGELFF
DNA: TGTGCCAGCAGCGTATCTGTCGCCGGGGAGCTGTTTTTT

V: TRBV4-1
size: once
J: TRBJ2-7
D: TRBD2
CDR3: CASSQAASGRNEQYF
DNA: TGCGCCAGCAGCCAAGCGGCTAGCGGGAGGAACGAGCAGTACTTC

V: TRBV6-5
size: -
J: TRBJ1-3
D: -
CDR3: CASSLGMRSGNTIYF
DNA: TGTGCCAGCAGTCTCGGGATGCGCTCTGGAAACACCATATATTTT

V: TRBV2
size: -
J: TRBJ2-7
D: -
CDR3: CASSEGGVEQYF
DNA: TGTGCCAGCAGTGAAGGAGGGGTCGAGCAGTACTTC

V: TRBV7-3
size: -
J: TRBJ2-2
D: TRBD2
CDR3: CASSRPRGRDTGELFF
DNA: TGTGCCAGCAGCCGACCGCGGGGGAGGGACACCGGGGAGCTGTTTTTT